The 24 T cell receptor beta chains in this list originate from one sample, sequenced in a study of vaccination effects on CD4 cells after COVID-19. Their specific antigens are unknown. Method: immunoSEQ multiplex PCR; TCRdb's copy keeps in-frame clones and lacks some. Of fewer than 75,000 clones listed, about 81% are singletons. Culture lasted 10 days before CD4+ T cell isolation. All participants had two doses of either the BNT162b2 or mRNA-1273 vaccine. Specimen: CD4+ T cells from PBMCs cultured without peptide, collected after COVID-19 vaccination. The receptors stem from a human donor who received a COVID-19 vaccine.

The chain joins TRBV19 to TRBJ1-1; 10 nucleotides match TRBD1. With V trimmed by 4 bases and J by 1 base, 3 bases remained unmatched. Germline assignment: CDR1 LNHDA and CDR2 SQIVND (reference sequence). CDR3 length: 15 amino acids. CDR3 in amino acids: CASSTRDRGNTEAFF. The CDR3 DNA follows: TGTGCCAGTAGTACCCGGGACAGGGGGAACACTGAAGCTTTCTTT.

This clone was seen a few times. This chain uses TRBV5-6 with TRBJ2-5, with a tentative D call TRBD1 (5 bases). Trimming took 6 bases from V and 3 from J, leaving 12 bases between them. The CDR3 has 13 amino acids. The V gene's germline CDR1 is SGHDT and CDR2 YYEEEE. The CDR3 protein is CASTPQDKETQYF. CDR3 nucleotide sequence: TGTGCCAGCACCCCACAGGATAAAGAGACCCAGTACTTC.

The chain recombines TRBV2 with TRBJ1-3; possibly TRBD1 for D (5 bases). Trimming left V 4 bases short and J 0 bases short, with 16 bases between. The CDR3 is 17 residues long. CDR1 is SNHLY and CDR2 is FYNNEI in the germline V gene. The CDR3 here is CASSGQGVLSSGNTIYF. The CDR3 region has the DNA TGTGCCAGCAGTGGGCAGGGAGTCCTCTCCTCTGGAAACACCATATATTTT.

The chain links TRBV5-6 to TRBJ2-5; 8 bases match TRBD1. The CDR3 extends over 14 amino acids. Trimming took 0 bases from V and 4 from J; bases not matched to a gene: 2. The germline V gene encodes CDR1 SGHDT and CDR2 YYEEEE. CDR3 amino acids: CASSLGQGRETQYF. The CDR3 coding sequence is TGTGCCAGCAGCTTGGGACAGGGGAGAGAGACCCAGTACTTC.

The rearrangement links TRBV18 to TRBJ2-1; 10 positions match TRBD1. Germline CDR1 KGHSH, CDR2 LQKENI. V shed 2 bases and J 2 bases; nucleotides not matched to a gene: 0. CDR3 length: 15 residues. The CDR3 region is CASSPGQGAYNEQFF. The CDR3 DNA reads TGTGCCAGCTCACCAGGACAGGGGGCCTACAATGAGCAGTTCTTC. Filled out from reference TRBV18 and TRBJ2-1, the complete variable domain reads NAGVMQNPRHLVRRRGQEARLRCSPMKGHSHVYWYRQLPEEGLKFMVYLQKENIIDESGMPKERFSAEFPKEGPSILRIQQVVRGDSAAYFCASSPGQGAYNEQFFGPGTRLTVL.

This chain links TRBV12-5 with TRBJ2-1; the D gene is possibly TRBD1 (6 bases). The CDR3 totals 16 residues. Trimming removed 1 base from V and 1 base from J, with 11 bases in between. Germline loops: CDR1 LGHNT, CDR2 FRNRAP. The CDR3 loop is CASGLAQGKSYNEQFF. CDR3 in DNA: TGTGCTAGTGGTTTGGCTCAGGGGAAATCCTACAATGAGCAGTTCTTC.

This clone was seen only a few times. The genes are TRBV5-4 and TRBJ1-1; weak D call: TRBD1 (6 bases). The germline V gene has CDR1 SGHNT and CDR2 YYREEE (reference sequence). This CDR3 is built from 14 residues. The germline V and J ends were trimmed by 4 bases and 11 bases, with 21 bases remaining between them. CDR3 sequence (DNA): TGTGCCAGCAGCCACCGGGACGGACAAAGGGGGGCTTTCTTT. This sequence encodes CASSHRDGQRGAFF.

This clone was seen more than once but under ten times. This chain joins TRBV29-1 and TRBJ2-7, with 8 bases lining up with TRBD1. V lost 7 bases to trimming and J lost 3 bases; unmatched junction nucleotides: 5. Per germline, CDR1 SQVTM and CDR2 ANQGSEA. The CDR3 is made up of 12 amino acids. CDR3 sequence: CSAVDRVYEQYF. CDR3 nucleotides: TGCAGCGCTGTGGACAGGGTCTACGAGCAGTACTTC.

The chain employs TRBV2 and TRBJ1-3; 10 bases match TRBD1. V dropped 7 bases and J dropped 2; count of bases not matched to a gene: 2. The CDR3 extends over 14 amino acids. Germline V gene sequence: CDR1 SNHLY, CDR2 FYNNEI. This chain's CDR3 is CASTGTGAGNTIYF. CDR3 nucleotides: TGTGCCAGCACCGGGACAGGGGCTGGAAACACCATATATTTT.

This chain connects TRBV19 to TRBJ1-5, with 9 bases matching TRBD1. This CDR3 has 17 residues. Trimming cost V 3 bases and J 4 bases; bases outside gene matches: 10. CDR1 and CDR2 (germline): LNHDA, SQIVND (reference sequence). DNA for the CDR3: TGTGCCAGTAGTATCGGGGGGGGACAGGGTCGGAATCAGCCCCAGCATTTT. Translation gives CASSIGGGQGRNQPQHF.

The chain uses TRBV30 and TRBJ1-1, with 9 bases that match TRBD1. V dropped 2 bases and J dropped 11; count of bases not matched to a gene: 18. CDR3 size: 16 residues. Germline values: CDR1 GTSNPN, CDR2 SVGIG (reference sequence). The CDR3 sequence is CAWSFRQGGTPAAAFF. Written as DNA, the CDR3 is TGTGCCTGGAGTTTCCGACAGGGGGGAACCCCAGCAGCTGCTTTCTTT.

V usage is TRBV2 and J usage is TRBJ2-1, with 9 nucleotides matching TRBD2. CDR1 is SNHLY and CDR2 is FYNNEI in the germline V gene. The CDR3 runs to 19 residues. V shed 7 bases and J 0 bases; nucleotides not matched to a gene: 16. DNA of the CDR3: TGTGCCAGCACCCCCTGGGGGGCTAGCGGGGCGAGCTCCTACAATGAGCAGTTCTTC. Translating gives CASTPWGASGASSYNEQFF.

The chain links TRBV10-3 to TRBJ1-2; TRBD1 aligns across 10 bases. V lost 5 bases and J lost 2; bases outside the gene matches: 2. CDR1 and CDR2 from the germline V gene are ENHRY and SYGVKD. This CDR3 contains 14 residues. The CDR3 coding sequence is TGTGCCATCAGTCAGGGACAGGGGAACTATGGCTACACCTTC. Translating gives CAISQGQGNYGYTF.

The V and J genes are TRBV6-5 and TRBJ2-3, with 13 positions matching TRBD2. Germline CDR1 and CDR2: MNHEY and SVGAGI. The CDR3 is made up of 16 amino acids. The ends lost 4 bases at V and 5 bases at J; junction bases unmatched: 6. The CDR3 reads CASSSTSGRARDTQYF. For the CDR3, the DNA is TGTGCCAGCAGTTCTACTAGCGGGAGGGCCCGAGATACGCAGTATTTT.

This chain joins TRBV3-1 (or the pseudogene TRBV3-2) and TRBJ2-1, with 7 bases aligning to TRBD2. The trim removed 1 base at V and 3 bases at J, leaving 9 bases unmatched. Germline-derived CDR1 and CDR2 are LGHDT and YNNKEL (reference sequence). The CDR3 totals 17 residues. CDR3 sequence reads: CASSQASPRDYYNEQFF. CDR3 nucleotide sequence: TGTGCCAGCAGCCAAGCCTCCCCCCGGGACTACTACAATGAGCAGTTCTTC.

This rearrangement joins TRBV12-3 or TRBV12-4 to TRBJ2-7, with D possibly being TRBD2 (6 bases). Trimming took off 6 bases at V and 2 bases at J, with 11 bases between the two ends. This CDR3 has 13 residues. CDR3 in DNA: TGTGCCAGCAGGCGGGACGGAACCTACGAGCAGTACTTC. Translation gives CASRRDGTYEQYF.

V gene TRBV5-1 combines with J gene TRBJ1-6, with D unresolved. The CDR3 has 16 residues. Deletions cut 1 base from V and 7 bases from J, with 15 bases between. Germline V gives CDR1 SGHRS, CDR2 YFSETQ. The chain's CDR3 is CASSLRVGRTNSPLHF. CDR3 coding DNA: TGCGCCAGCAGCTTGCGGGTCGGAAGAACCAATTCACCCCTCCACTTT.

The V call is TRBV7-2, the J call TRBJ1-2; D is ambiguous. This CDR3 has 12 residues. Germline CDR1 SGHTA, CDR2 FQGNSA. Trimming removed 3 bases from V and 7 bases from J, with 9 bases in between. This chain's CDR3 is CASSLGVSGYTF. The CDR3 DNA reads as TGTGCCAGCAGCTTGGGTGTTTCTGGCTACACCTTC.

The chain combines TRBV25-1 with TRBJ2-3, with a possible D match to TRBD1 (6 bases). The ends were cut back, 4 bases at V and 0 bases at J, with 20 bases in the middle. Per the germline V gene, CDR1 is MGHDK and CDR2 is SYGVNS. The CDR3 runs 18 residues. The DNA for the CDR3 is TGTGCCAGCAGTGGAGAGCTCACAGGGTCCCCTAGCACAGATACGCAGTATTTT. The encoded protein is CASSGELTGSPSTDTQYF.

The V call is TRBV18, the J call TRBJ2-2; TRBD1 might be the D (6 bases). The V end lost 3 bases, the J end lost 1 base, and 6 bases lay between the germline ends. Germline CDR1 reads KGHSH; CDR2 reads LQKENI. This CDR3 has 14 amino acids. CDR3 residues: CASSPTGNTGELFF. The CDR3 nucleotides read TGTGCCAGCTCACCGACAGGGAACACCGGGGAGCTGTTTTTT.

This chain joins TRBV5-8 and TRBJ2-2, with D maybe TRBD2 (5 bases). The V gene lost 4 bases and the J gene lost 8 bases, with 12 bases spanning the gap. The CDR3 is 13 amino acids. Germline-derived CDR1 and CDR2 are SGHTS and YDEGEE. This CDR3 is CASSSGLAGELFF. In nucleotides, the CDR3 is TGTGCCAGCAGCAGCGGACTGGCTGGGGAGCTGTTTTTT.

This chain links TRBV5-1 with TRBJ1-1; the D gene is possibly TRBD1 (6 bases). Trimming cost V 2 bases and J 1 base, with 9 bases left between them. CDR1 and CDR2 from the germline V gene are SGHRS and YFSETQ. The CDR3 sequence is 14 residues long. CDR3 in amino acids: CASSLQGSNTEAFF. CDR3 in DNA: TGCGCCAGCAGCTTACAGGGATCGAACACTGAAGCTTTCTTT.

The gene calls are TRBV3-1 (or the pseudogene TRBV3-2) and TRBJ1-3; D possibly corresponds to TRBD1 (6 bases). The CDR3 covers 16 residues. Per germline, CDR1 LGHDT and CDR2 YNNKEL (reference sequence). Trimming cost V 3 bases and J 0 bases, with 12 bases left between them. The CDR3 DNA sequence: TGTGCCAGCAGCCACCGACAGGCCAGCTCTGGAAACACCATATATTTT. Protein sequence: CASSHRQASSGNTIYF.

This chain uses TRBV29-1 with TRBJ1-1; no clear D gene. The CDR3 length is 11 residues. Deletions cut 6 bases from V and 7 bases from J, with 12 bases between. The germline V gene encodes CDR1 SQVTM and CDR2 ANQGSEA. The CDR3 protein is CSVTSGGEAFF. The CDR3 coding sequence is TGCAGCGTGACTAGCGGCGGTGAAGCTTTCTTT.